This record covers a single TCR beta chain. A junction boundary mismatches the germline segment, possibly from a read error. The sample contains more than one DNA sequence encoding this CDR3. Germline assignment: CDR1 SEHNR and CDR2 FQNEAQ (reference sequence). This CDR3 has 14 residues. Here immunoSEQ multiplex PCR was the method, and the copy in TCRdb shows in-frame clones only, minus some. The table shows some 2,500 clones, with about 89% occurring only once. This entry is derived from a study of tumor T cells in aggressive B-cell lymphoma. Sequencing was carried out using tumor tissue. The chain recombines TRBV7-9 with TRBJ2-7; weak D call: TRBD1 (6 bases). The sequence derives from an adult with diffuse large B cell lymphoma. The DNA of the CDR3 is TGTGCCAGCAGCTCTACAGGGACCTCCTACGGGCAGTACTTC. This encodes CASSSTGTSYGQYF.